Shown below are 23 T cell receptor beta chains from a single sample sequenced in a study of blood T cell repertoires in COVID-19. Sequenced by immunoSEQ multiplex PCR; TCRdb stores in-frame clones only, minus some. The table has about 78,000 clones, roughly 80% seen once. The sequenced sample consisted of peripheral blood. These receptors were collected from a human donor in a cohort sampled during active COVID-19.

The chain has TRBV4-1 and TRBJ2-3; 8 nucleotides match TRBD2. V shed 0 bases, J shed 2 bases, and the junction held 4 bases outside the gene matches. Germline CDR1 is MGHRA and CDR2 is YSYEKL. This CDR3 contains 16 residues. CDR3 sequence reads: CASSQEIAGHTDTQYF. The CDR3 DNA reads TGCGCCAGCAGCCAAGAAATAGCGGGGCACACAGATACGCAGTATTTT.

The chain carries TRBV7-3 and TRBJ2-5; tentatively, D is TRBD2 (7 bases). Germline CDR1 is SGHTA and CDR2 is FQGTGA. The ends were cut back, 5 bases at V and 2 bases at J, with 18 bases in the middle. The CDR3 consists of 16 residues. This CDR3 is CASSPSGGAGQETQYF. The CDR3 region has the DNA TGTGCCAGCAGCCCATCGGGGGGCGCGGGTCAAGAGACCCAGTACTTC.

This chain joins TRBV5-5 and TRBJ2-1; D might be TRBD2 (6 bases). Germline V gene lookup returns CDR1 SGHKS and CDR2 YYEKEE (reference sequence). The CDR3 covers 15 residues. Trimming took off 0 bases at V and 10 bases at J, with 17 bases between the two ends. CDR3 DNA: TGTGCCAGCAGCTTGGTTTCCGAGACGGGGGTGGAGCAGTTCTTC. Its protein is CASSLVSETGVEQFF.

Notes on this clone: Other DNA sequences in the sample encode the same CDR3. The rearrangement joins TRBV5-1 to TRBJ1-2, with 8 nucleotides matching TRBD1. This CDR3 region has 14 residues. Trimming cost V 0 bases and J 4 bases; bases outside gene matches: 2. Per germline, CDR1 SGHRS and CDR2 YFSETQ. CDR3 region: CASSLGQGSYGYTF. CDR3 in DNA: TGCGCCAGCAGCTTGGGACAGGGGAGCTATGGCTACACCTTC.

The V call is TRBV12-3 or TRBV12-4, the J call TRBJ2-5, with no clear D. The CDR3 consists of 13 residues. V lost 7 bases, J lost 2 bases, and 11 bases lay in between. DNA for the CDR3: TGTGCCAGCATGGTACAGTCACAAGAGACCCAGTACTTC. The encoded protein is CASMVQSQETQYF.

The chain joins TRBV11-3 to TRBJ2-7, with 7 nucleotides matching TRBD2. The CDR3 totals 15 residues. Germline loops: CDR1 SGHNT, CDR2 YENEEA. Trimming at V came to 1 base and at J to 7 bases, leaving 10 bases not matched to a gene. The CDR3 loop is CASSLVGTNEGEQYF. CDR3 nucleotide sequence: TGTGCCAGCAGCTTAGTAGGGACTAACGAAGGGGAGCAGTACTTC.

The V and J genes are TRBV18 and TRBJ2-5; TRBD2 aligns across 7 bases. Germline lookup yields CDR1 KGHSH and CDR2 LQKENI. This CDR3 is built from 15 residues. V shed 2 bases and J 2 bases; nucleotides not matched to a gene: 5. The CDR3 region is CASSPGTGGQETQYF. In nucleotides, the CDR3 is TGTGCCAGCTCACCAGGAACGGGGGGTCAAGAGACCCAGTACTTC.

The genes are TRBV5-1 and TRBJ2-7, with a possible D match to TRBD1 (6 bases). The germline V gene encodes CDR1 SGHRS and CDR2 YFSETQ. The V end was cut by 6 bases, the J end by 2 bases, with 12 bases between. The CDR3 runs 13 residues. CDR3: CASTAGTPYEQYF. The CDR3 coding sequence is TGCGCCAGCACTGCCGGGACACCCTACGAGCAGTACTTC.

There are a few counts of this clone. The CDR3 spells CASSFTQGAWDGYTF. CDR3 coding DNA: TGTGCCAGCAGCTTCACACAGGGGGCGTGGGATGGCTACACCTTC. The chain couples TRBV7-2 to TRBJ1-2; 9 nucleotides align to TRBD1. The CDR3 covers 15 residues. With 3 bases clipped from V and 6 bases from J, the junction kept 8 bases outside the gene matches. Germline CDR1 and CDR2: SGHTA and FQGNSA.

The rearrangement joins TRBV2 to TRBJ1-1; 7 nucleotides agree with TRBD1. The CDR3 extends over 15 amino acids. CDR1 SNHLY and CDR2 FYNNEI come from the germline V gene. The ends lost 3 bases at V and 1 base at J; junction bases unmatched: 5. The CDR3 protein is CASSDQGVENTEAFF. CDR3 DNA: TGTGCCAGCAGTGATCAGGGGGTGGAGAACACTGAAGCTTTCTTT.

This chain uses TRBV12-3 or TRBV12-4 with TRBJ1-1; possibly TRBD1 for D (5 bases). The V gene lost 3 bases and the J gene lost 5 bases, with 10 bases spanning the gap. CDR3 length equals 13 residues. CDR3 sequence (DNA): TGTGCCAGCAGTTTCGGGGCGGGGACTGAAGCTTTCTTT. This codes for CASSFGAGTEAFF.

The gene calls are TRBV15 and TRBJ2-4; 10 bases map to TRBD1. The junction had 9 bases not matched to a gene; V was cut back by 0 bases and J by 7 bases. The CDR3 spans 17 residues. Germline V gene data show CDR1 as LNHNV and CDR2 as YYDKDF (reference sequence). This CDR3 is CATSRDGGQGSLNIQYF. The CDR3, as DNA: TGTGCCACCAGCAGAGATGGGGGACAGGGGAGTTTGAACATTCAGTACTTC. The whole variable domain, remainder taken from reference TRBV15 and TRBJ2-4, is DAMVIQNPRYQVTQFGKPVTLSCSQTLNHNVMYWYQQKSSQAPKLLFHYYDKDFNNEADTPDNFQSRRPNTSFCFLDIRSPGLGDTAMYLCATSRDGGQGSLNIQYFGAGTRLSVL.

This sequence joins TRBV4-1 and TRBJ1-6; D is perhaps TRBD1 (5 bases). The CDR3 is 15 residues long. Germline loops: CDR1 MGHRA, CDR2 YSYEKL. Trimming left V 7 bases short and J 7 bases short, with 17 bases between. The CDR3 DNA reads TGCGCCAGCAAGAGCACAGGCCCAAGAAATTCACCCCTCCACTTT. Amino acid sequence: CASKSTGPRNSPLHF.

This clone showed up just a few times. The chain employs TRBV6-5 and TRBJ1-1; 7 positions match TRBD1. The CDR3 has 13 amino acids. The J segment lost 4 bases and the V segment lost 6 bases, leaving 5 bases of the junction unmatched. CDR1 is MNHEY and CDR2 is SVGAGI in the germline V gene. The CDR3 coding sequence is TGTGCCAGCAGAGGGTACAGGGGCACTGAAGCTTTCTTT. It translates to CASRGYRGTEAFF.

This clone was observed a handful of times. The gene calls are TRBV25-1 and TRBJ2-7; D might be TRBD1 (6 bases). The germline V gene has CDR1 MGHDK and CDR2 SYGVNS. Trimming took off 4 bases at V and 3 bases at J, with 16 bases between the two ends. The length of the CDR3 is 15 residues. CDR3 protein: CASSGRDTKGYEQYF. In DNA, the CDR3 is TGTGCCAGCAGTGGCCGGGACACAAAGGGCTACGAGCAGTACTTC.

The chain has TRBV19 and TRBJ1-2, with a possible D match to TRBD1 (6 bases). The CDR3 loop spans 14 amino acids. Per germline, CDR1 LNHDA and CDR2 SQIVND (reference sequence). V gave up 6 bases and J gave up 5 bases, with 16 bases separating them. CDR3 DNA: TGTGCCAGTAGATCAACAGGGACCGGGTATGGCTACACCTTC. Protein product: CASRSTGTGYGYTF. Combining the CDR3 with reference TRBV19 and TRBJ1-2 gives the whole variable domain DGGITQSPKYLFRKEGQNVTLSCEQNLNHDAMYWYRQDPGQGLRLIYYSQIVNDFQKGDIAEGYSVSREKKESFPLTVTSAQKNPTAFYLCASRSTGTGYGYTFGSGTRLTVV.

This clone was detected only once. The chain combines TRBV28 with TRBJ1-2; D gene ambiguous. The ends were cut back, 1 base at V and 8 bases at J, with 11 bases in the middle. The CDR3 length is 13 residues. Germline loops: CDR1 MDHEN, CDR2 SYDVKM. CDR3 nucleotide sequence: TGTGCCAGCAGTTTATACCGCTTCCAGGGCTACACCTTC. Protein sequence: CASSLYRFQGYTF.

This chain uses TRBV15 with TRBJ1-6, with D possibly TRBD1 on 5 matching bases. The ends were cut back, 3 bases at V and 5 bases at J, with 8 bases in the middle. CDR3 length: 14 amino acids. The germline V gene encodes CDR1 LNHNV and CDR2 YYDKDF (reference sequence). This CDR3 reads CATSRKGDNSPLHF. CDR3 bases: TGTGCCACCAGCAGGAAAGGGGATAATTCACCCCTCCACTTT. The variable domain in full, completed from reference TRBV15 and TRBJ1-6, reads DAMVIQNPRYQVTQFGKPVTLSCSQTLNHNVMYWYQQKSSQAPKLLFHYYDKDFNNEADTPDNFQSRRPNTSFCFLDIRSPGLGDTAMYLCATSRKGDNSPLHFGNGTRLTVT.

The chain uses TRBV5-5 and TRBJ2-4; 7 bases are shared with TRBD1. The CDR3 sequence is 15 residues long. V lost 0 bases and J lost 8; bases outside the gene matches: 8. The germline V gene has CDR1 SGHKS and CDR2 YYEKEE (reference sequence). CDR3 sequence (DNA): TGTGCCAGCAGCTTGGCGGGACAGCTGTTGGACATTCAGTACTTC. Amino acids: CASSLAGQLLDIQYF.

The gene calls are TRBV11-2 and TRBJ2-7; TRBD1 might be the D (6 bases). The germline CDR1 and CDR2 sequences are SGHAT and FQNNGV. The CDR3 length is 15 residues. V dropped 5 bases and J dropped 3 bases, with 17 bases sitting between them. CDR3 protein: CASSPLPGVFYEQYF. The CDR3 DNA is TGTGCCAGCAGCCCCCTTCCAGGGGTTTTCTACGAGCAGTACTTC.

The chain links TRBV4-1 to TRBJ1-2; 9 bases match TRBD1. Germline values: CDR1 MGHRA, CDR2 YSYEKL. Trimming cost V 5 bases and J 4 bases; bases outside gene matches: 14. This CDR3 is built from 17 residues. The CDR3 DNA reads TGCGCCAGCAGCTTAGCAGGGGGACAGGGAATAGCCTATGGCTACACCTTC. Translated, it gives CASSLAGGQGIAYGYTF.

The chain is built from TRBV7-9 and TRBJ1-1; TRBD1 matches at 12 bases. V was clipped by 2 bases and J by 10 bases; unmatched bases: 8. The CDR3 extends over 15 amino acids. Germline V gene data show CDR1 as SEHNR and CDR2 as FQNEAQ (reference sequence). CDR3 nucleotide sequence: TGTGCCAGCAGCTTATCTGGGACAGGGGGCTCTGGAGCTTTCTTT. The encoded protein is CASSLSGTGGSGAFF.

This clone was detected a few times. J is TRBJ2-1 and V is TRBV5-6; 11 bases map to TRBD2. Germline V lookup: CDR1 SGHDT, CDR2 YYEEEE. J lost 4 bases, V lost 3 bases, and 3 bases had no gene match. CDR3 size: 15 residues. For the CDR3, the DNA is TGTGCCAGCAGCTCACTAGCGGGGGCTTACAATGAGCAGTTCTTC. Amino acids: CASSSLAGAYNEQFF.